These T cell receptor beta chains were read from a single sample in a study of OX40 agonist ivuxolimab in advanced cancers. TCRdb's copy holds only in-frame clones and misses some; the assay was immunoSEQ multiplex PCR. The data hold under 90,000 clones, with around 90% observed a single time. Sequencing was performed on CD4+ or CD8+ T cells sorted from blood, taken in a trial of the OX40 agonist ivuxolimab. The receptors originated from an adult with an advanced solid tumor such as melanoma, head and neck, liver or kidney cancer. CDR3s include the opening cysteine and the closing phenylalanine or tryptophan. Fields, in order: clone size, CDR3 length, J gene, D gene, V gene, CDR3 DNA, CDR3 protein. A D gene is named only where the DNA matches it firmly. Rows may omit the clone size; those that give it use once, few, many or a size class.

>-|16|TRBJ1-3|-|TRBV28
TGTGCCAGCAGTGAAAATCTGGGGGGCGGTGGAAACACCATATATTTT
CASSENLGGGGNTIYF
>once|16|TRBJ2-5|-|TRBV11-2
TGTGCCAGCAGCTTCGTCGGCGGGGTATTAGACAGGACCCAGTACTTC
CASSFVGGVLDRTQYF
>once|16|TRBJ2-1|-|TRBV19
TGTGCCAGTAGTATAGATCGCCGACCGGGACTGAATGAGCAGTTCTTC
CASSIDRRPGLNEQFF
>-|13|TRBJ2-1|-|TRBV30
TGTGCCTCTAAATTGACGGTCCACAATGAGCAGTTCTTC
CASKLTVHNEQFF
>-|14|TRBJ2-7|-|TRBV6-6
TGTGCCAGCAGCAGACAGGACCCCCGCCTCGAGCAGTACTTC
CASSRQDPRLEQYF
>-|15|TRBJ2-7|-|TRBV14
TGTGCCAGCAGCCAAGAGTGGCAGGCAACCTACGAGCAGTACTTC
CASSQEWQATYEQYF
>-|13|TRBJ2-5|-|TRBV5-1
TGCGCCAGCAGCTTAGGTAGCCAAGAGACCCAGTACTTC
CASSLGSQETQYF
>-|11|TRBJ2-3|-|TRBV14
TGTGCCAGCTCCTACACAGATACGCAGTATTTT
CASSYTDTQYF
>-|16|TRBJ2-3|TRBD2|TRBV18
TGTGCCAGCTCACCACCGGGACTAGCGGCCACAGATACGCAGTATTTT
CASSPPGLAATDTQYF
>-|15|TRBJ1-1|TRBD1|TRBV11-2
TGTGCCAGCAGCTTAAGGGGGCTGGGGGGAACTGAAGCTTTCTTT
CASSLRGLGGTEAFF
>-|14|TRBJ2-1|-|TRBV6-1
TGTGCCAGCAGCCGGGACCCCCGGGGCAATGAGCAGTTCTTC
CASSRDPRGNEQFF